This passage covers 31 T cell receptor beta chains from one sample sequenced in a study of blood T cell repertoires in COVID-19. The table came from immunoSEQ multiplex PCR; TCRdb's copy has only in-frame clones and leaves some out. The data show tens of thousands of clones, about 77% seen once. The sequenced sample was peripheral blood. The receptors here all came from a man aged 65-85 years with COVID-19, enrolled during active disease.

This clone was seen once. The CDR3 DNA follows: TGTGCCAGCAGCGTAGGAGATTCGAGGGCCGACAGGGGAATGAGGGGCGAGCAGTACTTC. Translation: CASSVGDSRADRGMRGEQYF. The V call is TRBV9, the J call TRBJ2-7; 8 bases align to TRBD1. Germline-derived CDR1 and CDR2 are SGDLS and YYNGEE. V shed 0 bases and J 6 bases; nucleotides not matched to a gene: 23. This CDR3 comprises 20 residues.

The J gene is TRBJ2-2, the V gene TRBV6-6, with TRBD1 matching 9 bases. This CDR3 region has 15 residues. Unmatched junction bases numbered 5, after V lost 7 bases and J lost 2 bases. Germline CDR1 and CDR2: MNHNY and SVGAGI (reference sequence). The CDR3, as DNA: TGTGCCAGCACGAGGGACAGGGTCAACACCGGGGAGCTGTTTTTT. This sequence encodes CASTRDRVNTGELFF.

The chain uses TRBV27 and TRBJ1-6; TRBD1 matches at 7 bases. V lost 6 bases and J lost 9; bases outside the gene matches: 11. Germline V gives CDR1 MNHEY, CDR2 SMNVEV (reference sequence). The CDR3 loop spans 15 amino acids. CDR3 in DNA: TGTGCCAGCAGCTTGCCCGACAGGGTAGGTTCACCCCTCCACTTT. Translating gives CASSLPDRVGSPLHF.

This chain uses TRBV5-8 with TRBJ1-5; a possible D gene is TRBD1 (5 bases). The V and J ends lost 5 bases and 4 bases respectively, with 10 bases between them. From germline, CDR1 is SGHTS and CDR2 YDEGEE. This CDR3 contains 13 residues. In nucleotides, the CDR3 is TGTGCCAGCAGTAGGACAACTAATCAGCCCCAGCATTTT. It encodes CASSRTTNQPQHF. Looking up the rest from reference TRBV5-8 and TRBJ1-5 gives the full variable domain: EAGVTQSPTHLIKTRGQQATLRCSPISGHTSVYWYQQALGLGLQFLLWYDEGEERNRGNFPPRFSGRQFPNYSSELNVNALELEDSALYLCASSRTTNQPQHFGDGTRLSIL.

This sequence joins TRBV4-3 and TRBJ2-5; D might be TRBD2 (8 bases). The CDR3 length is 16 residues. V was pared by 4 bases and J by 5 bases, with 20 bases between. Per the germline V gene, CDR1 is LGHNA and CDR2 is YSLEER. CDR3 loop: CASSPGGGRTGETQYF. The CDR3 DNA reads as TGCGCCAGCAGCCCGGGAGGGGGCCGAACGGGGGAGACCCAGTACTTC.

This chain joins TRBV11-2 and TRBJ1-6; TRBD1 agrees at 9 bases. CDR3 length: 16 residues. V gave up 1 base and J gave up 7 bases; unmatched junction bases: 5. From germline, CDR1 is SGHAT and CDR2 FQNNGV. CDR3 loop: CASSLAQGARNSPLHF. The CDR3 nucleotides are TGTGCCAGCAGCTTAGCACAGGGGGCGAGAAATTCACCCCTCCACTTT. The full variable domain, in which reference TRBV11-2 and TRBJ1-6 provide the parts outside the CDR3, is EAGVAQSPRYKIIEKRQSVAFWCNPISGHATLYWYQQILGQGPKLLIQFQNNGVVDDSQLPKDRFSAERLKGVDSTLKIQPAKLEDSAVYLCASSLAQGARNSPLHFGNGTRLTVT.

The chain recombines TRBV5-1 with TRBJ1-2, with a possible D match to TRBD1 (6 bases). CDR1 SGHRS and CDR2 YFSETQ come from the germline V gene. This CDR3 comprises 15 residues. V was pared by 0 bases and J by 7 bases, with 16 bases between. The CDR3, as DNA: TGCGCCAGCAGCTTGGGGGCCCGACAGGTGGCTGGCTACACCTTC. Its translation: CASSLGARQVAGYTF.

CDR3 nucleotide sequence: TGTGCCAGCAGCCCCCGGACTAGGCCCTACGAGCAGTACTTC. It translates to CASSPRTRPYEQYF. V and J are TRBV11-2 and TRBJ2-7; 7 bases match TRBD2. After removal of 5 bases from V and 2 bases from J, the junction contained 6 bases not matched to a gene. Germline V gives CDR1 SGHAT, CDR2 FQNNGV. The CDR3 is made up of 14 amino acids.

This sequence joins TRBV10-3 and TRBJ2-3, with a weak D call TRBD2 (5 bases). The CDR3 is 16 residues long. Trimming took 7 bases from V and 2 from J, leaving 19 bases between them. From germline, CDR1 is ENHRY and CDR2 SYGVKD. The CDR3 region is CAITNPLGGPTDTQYF. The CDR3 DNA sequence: TGTGCCATCACCAACCCGCTAGGCGGGCCCACAGATACGCAGTATTTT.

CDR3 DNA sequence: TGTGCCAGCAGCCCCAGTTCGACTAGCGGGAACTACGAGCAGTACTTC. Its protein is CASSPSSTSGNYEQYF. V and J are TRBV11-1 and TRBJ2-7; TRBD2 aligns across 11 bases. The CDR3 covers 16 residues. V lost 5 bases to trimming and J lost 3 bases; unmatched junction nucleotides: 9. Germline CDR1 is SGHAT and CDR2 is FQDESV (reference sequence).

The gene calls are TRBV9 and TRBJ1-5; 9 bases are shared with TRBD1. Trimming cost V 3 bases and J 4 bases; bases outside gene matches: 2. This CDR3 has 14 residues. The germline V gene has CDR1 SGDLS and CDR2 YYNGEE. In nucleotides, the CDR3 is TGTGCCAGCAGCGCTGGACAGGGGAATCAGCCCCAGCATTTT. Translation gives CASSAGQGNQPQHF.

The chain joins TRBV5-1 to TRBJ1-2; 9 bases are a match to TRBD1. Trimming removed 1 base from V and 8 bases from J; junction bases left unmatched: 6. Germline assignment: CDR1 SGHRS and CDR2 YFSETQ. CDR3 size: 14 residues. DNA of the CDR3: TGCGCCAGCAGCTTGCTACAGGGGGCGGGAGGCTACACCTTC. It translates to CASSLLQGAGGYTF. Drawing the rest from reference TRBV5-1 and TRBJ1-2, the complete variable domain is KAGVTQTPRYLIKTRGQQVTLSCSPISGHRSVSWYQQTPGQGLQFLFEYFSETQRNKGNFPGRFSGRQFSNSRSEMNVSTLELGDSALYLCASSLLQGAGGYTFGSGTRLTVV.

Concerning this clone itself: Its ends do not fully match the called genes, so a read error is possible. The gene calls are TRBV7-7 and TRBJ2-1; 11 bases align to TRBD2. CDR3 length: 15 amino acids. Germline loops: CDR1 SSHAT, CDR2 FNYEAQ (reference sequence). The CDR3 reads CASSPLAGGNNEQFF. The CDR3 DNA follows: TGTGCTAGCAGCCCCCTAGCGGGGGGAAACAATGAGCAGTTCTTC.

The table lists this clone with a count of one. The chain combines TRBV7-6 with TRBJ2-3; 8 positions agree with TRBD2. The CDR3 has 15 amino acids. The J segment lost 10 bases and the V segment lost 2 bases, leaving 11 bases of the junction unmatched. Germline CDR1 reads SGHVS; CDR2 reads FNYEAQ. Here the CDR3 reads CASSLRAGEAVAQYF. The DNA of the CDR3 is TGTGCCAGCAGCTTAAGAGCGGGAGAAGCAGTTGCGCAGTATTTT. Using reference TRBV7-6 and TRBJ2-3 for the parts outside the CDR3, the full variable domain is GAGVSQSPRYKVTKRGQDVALRCDPISGHVSLYWYRQALGQGPEFLTYFNYEAQQDKSGLPNDRFSAERPEGSISTLTIQRTEQRDSAMYRCASSLRAGEAVAQYFGPGTRLTVL.

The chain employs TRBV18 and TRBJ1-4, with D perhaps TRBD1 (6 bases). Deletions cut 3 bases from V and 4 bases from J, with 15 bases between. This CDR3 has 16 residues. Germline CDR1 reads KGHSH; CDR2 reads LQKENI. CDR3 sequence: CASSPQDRILNEKLFF. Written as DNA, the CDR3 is TGTGCCAGCTCACCCCAGGACAGAATCCTTAATGAAAAACTGTTTTTT.

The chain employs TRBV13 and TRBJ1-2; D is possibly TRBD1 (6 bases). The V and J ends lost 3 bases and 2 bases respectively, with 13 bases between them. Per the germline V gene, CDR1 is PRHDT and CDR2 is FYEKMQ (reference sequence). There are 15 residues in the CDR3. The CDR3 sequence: CASSFSGGGNYGYTF. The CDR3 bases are TGTGCCAGCAGCTTTTCGGGTGGGGGCAACTATGGCTACACCTTC.

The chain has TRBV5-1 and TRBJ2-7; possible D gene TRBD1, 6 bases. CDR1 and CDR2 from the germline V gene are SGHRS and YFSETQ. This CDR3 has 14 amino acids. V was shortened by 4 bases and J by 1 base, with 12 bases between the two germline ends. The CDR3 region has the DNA TGCGCCAGCAGCATATTGACAGGTTCCTACGAGCAGTACTTC. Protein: CASSILTGSYEQYF.

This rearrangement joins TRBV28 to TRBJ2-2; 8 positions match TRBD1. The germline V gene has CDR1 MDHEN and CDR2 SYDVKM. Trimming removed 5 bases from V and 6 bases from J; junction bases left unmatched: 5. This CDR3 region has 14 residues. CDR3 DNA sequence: TGTGCCAGCAGTGTTGAACAGGGGGCCGGGGAGCTGTTTTTT. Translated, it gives CASSVEQGAGELFF.

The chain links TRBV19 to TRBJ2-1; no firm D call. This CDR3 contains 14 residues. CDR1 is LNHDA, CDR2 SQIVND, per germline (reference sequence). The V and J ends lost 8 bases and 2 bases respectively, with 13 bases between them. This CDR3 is CASVGHGAYNEQFF. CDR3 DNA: TGTGCCAGTGTGGGCCACGGCGCCTACAATGAGCAGTTCTTC. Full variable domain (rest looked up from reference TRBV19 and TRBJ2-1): DGGITQSPKYLFRKEGQNVTLSCEQNLNHDAMYWYRQDPGQGLRLIYYSQIVNDFQKGDIAEGYSVSREKKESFPLTVTSAQKNPTAFYLCASVGHGAYNEQFFGPGTRLTVL.

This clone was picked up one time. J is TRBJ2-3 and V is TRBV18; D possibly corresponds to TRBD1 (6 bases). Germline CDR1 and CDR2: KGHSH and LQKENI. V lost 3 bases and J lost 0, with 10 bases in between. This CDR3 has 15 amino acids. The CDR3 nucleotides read TGTGCCAGCTCACCCCGACAGGCTAGCACAGATACGCAGTATTTT. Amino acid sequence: CASSPRQASTDTQYF.

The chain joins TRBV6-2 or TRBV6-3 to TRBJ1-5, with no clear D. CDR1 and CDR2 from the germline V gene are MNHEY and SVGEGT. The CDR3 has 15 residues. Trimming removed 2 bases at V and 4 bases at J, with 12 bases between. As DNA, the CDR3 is TGTGCCAGCAGTTACGGGTCCCTCGGGAATCAGCCCCAGCATTTT. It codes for CASSYGSLGNQPQHF.

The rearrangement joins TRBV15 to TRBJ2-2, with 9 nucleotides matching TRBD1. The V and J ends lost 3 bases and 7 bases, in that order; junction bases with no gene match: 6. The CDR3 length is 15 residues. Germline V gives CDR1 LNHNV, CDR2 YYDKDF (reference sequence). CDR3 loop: CATSSSGQGSGELFF. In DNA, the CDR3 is TGTGCCACCAGCAGTTCGGGACAGGGTAGCGGGGAGCTGTTTTTT.

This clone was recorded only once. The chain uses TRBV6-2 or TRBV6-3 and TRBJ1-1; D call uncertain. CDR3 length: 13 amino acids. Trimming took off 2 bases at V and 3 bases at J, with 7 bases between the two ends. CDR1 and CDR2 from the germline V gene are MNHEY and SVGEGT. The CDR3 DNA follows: TGTGCCAGCAGTTACGCCTCGGACACTGAAGCTTTCTTT. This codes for CASSYASDTEAFF.

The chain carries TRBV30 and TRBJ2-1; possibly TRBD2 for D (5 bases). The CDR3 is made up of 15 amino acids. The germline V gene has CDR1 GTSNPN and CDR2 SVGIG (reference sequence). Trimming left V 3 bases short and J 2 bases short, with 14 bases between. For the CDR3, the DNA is TGTGCCTGGAGACCGAAAGGAGGCGCCTACAATGAGCAGTTCTTC. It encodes CAWRPKGGAYNEQFF.

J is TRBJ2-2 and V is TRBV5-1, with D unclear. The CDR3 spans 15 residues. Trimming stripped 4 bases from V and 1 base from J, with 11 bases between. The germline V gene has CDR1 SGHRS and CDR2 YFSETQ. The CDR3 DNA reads TGCGCCAGCAGCCCCTCCGGTCAGAACACCGGGGAGCTGTTTTTT. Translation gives CASSPSGQNTGELFF. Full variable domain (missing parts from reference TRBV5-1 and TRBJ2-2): KAGVTQTPRYLIKTRGQQVTLSCSPISGHRSVSWYQQTPGQGLQFLFEYFSETQRNKGNFPGRFSGRQFSNSRSEMNVSTLELGDSALYLCASSPSGQNTGELFFGEGSRLTVL.

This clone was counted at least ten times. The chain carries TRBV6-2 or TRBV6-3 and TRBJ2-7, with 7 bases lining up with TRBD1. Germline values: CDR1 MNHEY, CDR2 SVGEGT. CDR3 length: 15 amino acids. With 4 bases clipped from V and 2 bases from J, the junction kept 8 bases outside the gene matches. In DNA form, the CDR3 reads TGTGCCAGCAGTTCAGGCAGGGGGACAACCTACGAGCAGTACTTC. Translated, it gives CASSSGRGTTYEQYF.

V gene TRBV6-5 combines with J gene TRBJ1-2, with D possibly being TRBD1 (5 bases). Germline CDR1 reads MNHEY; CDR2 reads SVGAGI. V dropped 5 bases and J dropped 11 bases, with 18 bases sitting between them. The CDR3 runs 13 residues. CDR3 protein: CASSRTMRSTYTF. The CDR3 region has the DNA TGTGCCAGCAGTCGGACAATGAGGTCCACTTACACCTTC.

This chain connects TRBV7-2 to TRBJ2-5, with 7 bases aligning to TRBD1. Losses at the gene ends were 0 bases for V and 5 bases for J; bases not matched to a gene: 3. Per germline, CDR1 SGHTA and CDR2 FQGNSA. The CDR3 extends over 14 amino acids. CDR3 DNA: TGTGCCAGCAGCTTAGCTCCCAGGGGGGAGACCCAGTACTTC. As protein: CASSLAPRGETQYF.

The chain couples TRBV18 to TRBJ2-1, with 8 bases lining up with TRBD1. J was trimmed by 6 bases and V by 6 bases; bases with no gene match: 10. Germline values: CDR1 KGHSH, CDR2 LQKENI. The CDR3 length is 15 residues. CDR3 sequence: CASSQAAGTGNEQFF. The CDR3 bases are TGTGCCAGCTCCCAGGCAGCCGGGACAGGCAATGAGCAGTTCTTC.

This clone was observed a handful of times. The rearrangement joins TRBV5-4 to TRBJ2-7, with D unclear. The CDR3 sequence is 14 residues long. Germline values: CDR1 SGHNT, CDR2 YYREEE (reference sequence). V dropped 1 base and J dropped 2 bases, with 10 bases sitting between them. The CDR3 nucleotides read TGTGCCAGCAGCTTGCTCCGGGTCCCCTACGAGCAGTACTTC. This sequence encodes CASSLLRVPYEQYF.

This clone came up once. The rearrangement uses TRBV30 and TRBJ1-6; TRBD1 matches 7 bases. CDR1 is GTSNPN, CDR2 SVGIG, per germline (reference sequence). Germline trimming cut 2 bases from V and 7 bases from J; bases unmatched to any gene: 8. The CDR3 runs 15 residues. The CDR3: CAWSYYDRENSPLHF. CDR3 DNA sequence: TGTGCCTGGAGTTACTATGACAGGGAAAATTCACCCCTCCACTTT.